These 25 T cell receptor beta chains share one sample of origin, sequenced in a study of sequential checkpoint blockade in melanoma. Repertoires were generated with immunoSEQ multiplex PCR, while TCRdb's copy carries only in-frame clones and drops some. The data contain fewer than 35,000 clones, 86% of them seen just once; the ten biggest clones take up roughly 22%. The treatment: randomized to nivolumab then ipilimumab (arm A) or the reverse (arm B). Here the sequenced sample was CD8+ T cells sorted from blood (inferred from file names), taken from a patient given nivolumab and ipilimumab in sequence. The receptor set was obtained from a human donor with melanoma.

This clone was observed once. The chain recombines TRBV2 with TRBJ1-1, with no clear D. CDR3 length equals 13 residues. Trimming took 7 bases from V and 0 from J, leaving 9 bases between them. Germline-derived CDR1 and CDR2 are SNHLY and FYNNEI. The CDR3 here is CASIAALNTEAFF. As DNA, the CDR3 is TGTGCCAGCATAGCGGCCTTGAACACTGAAGCTTTCTTT. Supplemented by reference TRBV2 and TRBJ1-1, the full variable domain reads EPEVTQTPSHQVTQMGQEVILRCVPISNHLYFYWYRQILGQKVEFLVSFYNNEISEKSEIFDDQFSVERPDGSNFTLKIRSTKLEDSAMYFCASIAALNTEAFFGQGTRLTVV.

V gene TRBV30 combines with J gene TRBJ2-5, with D uncertain. Trimming took 4 bases from V and 5 from J, leaving 8 bases between them. The CDR3 totals 11 residues. The germline V gene encodes CDR1 GTSNPN and CDR2 SVGIG (reference sequence). CDR3 region: CAWTDWETQYF. In nucleotides, the CDR3 is TGTGCCTGGACTGACTGGGAGACCCAGTACTTC.

The sample holds one count of this clone. In DNA, the CDR3 is TGTGCCAGCTTTGGGACAGCCTCTGGAAACACCATATATTTT. It encodes CASFGTASGNTIYF. The chain employs TRBV6-5 and TRBJ1-3; TRBD1 agrees at 7 bases. This CDR3 is built from 14 residues. The germline V gene encodes CDR1 MNHEY and CDR2 SVGAGI. V shed 8 bases and J 0 bases; nucleotides not matched to a gene: 4.

The chain combines TRBV4-3 with TRBJ2-3; D gene unclear. This CDR3 contains 13 residues. Germline assignment: CDR1 LGHNA and CDR2 YSLEER. V was trimmed by 2 bases and J by 0 bases, leaving 3 bases between them. The chain's CDR3 is CASSQTSTDTQYF. CDR3 DNA: TGCGCCAGCAGCCAAACTAGCACAGATACGCAGTATTTT.

This clone was seen only a few times. The V call is TRBV6-5, the J call TRBJ2-1; TRBD2 might be the D (5 bases). Deletions cut 4 bases from V and 5 bases from J, with 9 bases between. CDR1 is MNHEY and CDR2 is SVGAGI in the germline V gene. The CDR3 has 13 amino acids. This chain's CDR3 is CASSSEGDNEQFF. CDR3 in DNA: TGTGCCAGCAGTTCCGAGGGTGACAATGAGCAGTTCTTC.

This sequence joins TRBV5-5 and TRBJ2-7, with 7 bases aligning to TRBD2. The junction had 12 bases not matched to a gene; V was cut back by 7 bases and J by 5 bases. The CDR3 sequence is 14 residues long. Germline loops: CDR1 SGHKS, CDR2 YYEKEE (reference sequence). The chain's CDR3 is CASLVMGGNHEQYF. CDR3 nucleotide sequence: TGTGCCAGCCTCGTAATGGGAGGGAATCACGAGCAGTACTTC.

The genes are TRBV11-2 and TRBJ2-2; D gene ambiguous. The CDR3 spans 13 residues. CDR1 and CDR2 (germline): SGHAT, FQNNGV. V lost 5 bases and J lost 7, with 11 bases in between. For the CDR3, the DNA is TGTGCCAGCAGCCTCGAGGTTGGCGGGGAGCTGTTTTTT. It translates to CASSLEVGGELFF.

The chain is built from TRBV28 and TRBJ2-3; 10 nucleotides match TRBD1. The CDR3 has 18 amino acids. Per the germline V gene, CDR1 is MDHEN and CDR2 is SYDVKM. Unmatched junction bases numbered 14, after V lost 2 bases and J lost 6 bases. DNA for the CDR3: TGTGCCAGCAGTTTACGCCGCCGGGACAGGGGCCTTGGGGATACGCAGTATTTT. Translating it yields CASSLRRRDRGLGDTQYF. Combining the CDR3 with reference TRBV28 and TRBJ2-3 gives the whole variable domain DVKVTQSSRYLVKRTGEKVFLECVQDMDHENMFWYRQDPGLGLRLIYFSYDVKMKEKGDIPEGYSVSREKKERFSLILESASTNQTSMYLCASSLRRRDRGLGDTQYFGPGTRLTVL.

J is TRBJ1-4 and V is TRBV6-4; a weak D match, TRBD1 (5 bases). Per the germline V gene, CDR1 is MRHNA and CDR2 is SNTAGT. The germline V and J ends were trimmed by 2 bases and 5 bases, with 9 bases remaining between them. This CDR3 spans 14 amino acids. CDR3 sequence (DNA): TGTGCCAGCAGTGACGGGGACTTAAATGAAAAACTGTTTTTT. It yields the protein CASSDGDLNEKLFF.

This clone appeared a single time. The chain is built from TRBV19 and TRBJ2-7; D remains unclear. The CDR3 extends over 14 amino acids. The V end lost 0 bases, the J end lost 4 bases, and 10 bases lay between the germline ends. CDR1 and CDR2 (germline): LNHDA, SQIVND (reference sequence). The chain's CDR3 is CASSIDGEVYEQYF. The CDR3 coding sequence is TGTGCCAGTAGTATAGACGGAGAAGTATACGAGCAGTACTTC.

The chain joins TRBV19 to TRBJ1-2; D is ambiguous. From germline, CDR1 is LNHDA and CDR2 SQIVND (reference sequence). V was clipped by 3 bases and J by 2 bases, with 13 bases between them. The CDR3 consists of 15 residues. The CDR3 is CASSIRGSLNYGYTF. CDR3 coding DNA: TGTGCCAGTAGTATTAGAGGCAGTCTAAACTATGGCTACACCTTC.

The chain carries TRBV10-1 and TRBJ1-4; no clear D. CDR3 length: 14 residues. V was trimmed by 3 bases and J by 0 bases, leaving 5 bases between them. Germline V gives CDR1 WNHNN, CDR2 SYGVQD (reference sequence). The CDR3 region has the DNA TGCGCCAGCAGTGACAGATCAACTAATGAAAAACTGTTTTTT. Translating it yields CASSDRSTNEKLFF.

This chain uses TRBV9 with TRBJ2-2; tentative D call: TRBD1 (6 bases). The V and J ends lost 3 bases and 1 base respectively, with 10 bases between them. CDR3 length equals 15 residues. Germline CDR1 and CDR2: SGDLS and YYNGEE. The CDR3 nucleotides are TGTGCCAGCAGCGCCCAGGGACAGAACACCGGGGAGCTGTTTTTT. This translates into CASSAQGQNTGELFF. Together with reference TRBV9 and TRBJ2-2, the CDR3 gives the full variable domain: DSGVTQTPKHLITATGQRVTLRCSPRSGDLSVYWYQQSLDQGLQFLIQYYNGEERAKGNILERFSAQQFPDLHSELNLSSLELGDSALYFCASSAQGQNTGELFFGEGSRLTVL.

The CDR3 DNA reads TGTGCCAGTAGTCCCTCCGATTTGCGAGAGCAGTACTTC. It yields the protein CASSPSDLREQYF. The chain couples TRBV19 to TRBJ2-7; D is undetermined. CDR3 length: 13 residues. V lost 5 bases, J lost 7 bases, and 15 bases lay in between. Germline CDR1 reads LNHDA; CDR2 reads SQIVND (reference sequence).

The chain couples TRBV25-1 to TRBJ2-3; 8 nucleotides align to TRBD1. Losses at the gene ends were 4 bases for V and 1 base for J; bases not matched to a gene: 4. The CDR3 has 15 amino acids. The germline V gene has CDR1 MGHDK and CDR2 SYGVNS. CDR3 sequence: CASSGRTGRTDTQYF. The CDR3 nucleotides read TGTGCCAGCAGTGGAAGGACAGGGCGCACAGATACGCAGTATTTT.

In this sample, this clone turned up once. The V gene is TRBV19, the J gene TRBJ2-2; D uncertain. Trimming took 7 bases from V and 7 from J, leaving 19 bases between them. Germline V gene sequence: CDR1 LNHDA, CDR2 SQIVND (reference sequence). CDR3 length equals 15 residues. As DNA, the CDR3 is TGTGCCAGTAACCCCTTGTTGGAGTATAGCGGGGAGCTGTTTTTT. Its translation is CASNPLLEYSGELFF.

The V call is TRBV7-9, the J call TRBJ1-4, with a possible D match to TRBD1 (6 bases). The CDR3 extends over 13 amino acids. With 5 bases removed from V and 8 bases from J, the gap between germline ends came to 12 bases. Germline V gene lookup returns CDR1 SEHNR and CDR2 FQNEAQ (reference sequence). The CDR3 reads CASSPDSLEKLFF. CDR3 in DNA: TGTGCCAGCAGCCCGGACAGCCTGGAAAAACTGTTTTTT.

This clone was seen a handful of times. V usage is TRBV5-1 and J usage is TRBJ1-5; weak D call: TRBD1 (5 bases). The ends were cut back, 2 bases at V and 6 bases at J, with 9 bases in the middle. CDR1 and CDR2 (germline): SGHRS, YFSETQ. CDR3 size: 13 residues. In nucleotides, the CDR3 is TGCGCCAGCAGCTTCCGGGGGGGTCAGCCCCAGCATTTT. This translates into CASSFRGGQPQHF.

The chain carries TRBV19 and TRBJ1-2; TRBD1 matches 7 bases. CDR3 length: 15 amino acids. Trimming removed 7 bases from V and 4 bases from J; junction bases left unmatched: 12. The germline gives CDR1 LNHDA, CDR2 SQIVND (reference sequence). In DNA, the CDR3 is TGTGCCAGTACCGGGACAGACTTAGTTTCCTATGGCTACACCTTC. This codes for CASTGTDLVSYGYTF.

This chain links TRBV25-1 with TRBJ1-1; D might be TRBD1 (6 bases). This CDR3 region has 14 residues. The germline CDR1 and CDR2 sequences are MGHDK and SYGVNS. Trimming took off 5 bases at V and 0 bases at J, with 10 bases between the two ends. CDR3 protein: CASSPGHLNTEAFF. In DNA, the CDR3 is TGTGCCAGCAGTCCGGGACATTTGAACACTGAAGCTTTCTTT.

V usage is TRBV12-5 and J usage is TRBJ2-1, with a tentative D call TRBD2 (5 bases). The V and J ends lost 6 bases and 8 bases respectively, with 17 bases between them. The CDR3 has 14 amino acids. Germline lookup yields CDR1 LGHNT and CDR2 FRNRAP. CDR3 in amino acids: CASGTGVPGDEQFF. As DNA, the CDR3 is TGTGCTAGTGGAACCGGGGTCCCGGGTGATGAGCAGTTCTTC. Full variable domain (remainder filled in from reference TRBV12-5 and TRBJ2-1): DARVTQTPRHKVTEMGQEVTMRCQPILGHNTVFWYRQTMMQGLELLAYFRNRAPLDDSGMPKDRFSAEMPDATLATLKIQPSEPRDSAVYFCASGTGVPGDEQFFGPGTRLTVL.

The chain couples TRBV6-5 to TRBJ1-6; perhaps TRBD1 as D (6 bases). V lost 7 bases and J 3 bases, leaving 13 bases between the germline ends. The CDR3 runs 15 residues. Germline loops: CDR1 MNHEY, CDR2 SVGAGI. The CDR3 DNA is TGTGCCAGCACCGCACAGGGTAACTATAATTCACCCCTCCACTTT. As protein: CASTAQGNYNSPLHF.

The chain links TRBV7-8 to TRBJ2-5; the match to TRBD1 covers 10 bases. CDR3 length: 15 residues. J gave up 5 bases and V 6 bases, and 9 bases lay outside the gene matches. Germline loops: CDR1 SGHVS, CDR2 FQNEAQ. CDR3 bases: TGTGCCAGCAGACACAAGGGGACAGGGGACGAGACCCAGTACTTC. Protein product: CASRHKGTGDETQYF.

V gene TRBV21-1 combines with J gene TRBJ2-6; the tabulated D call, TRBD2, remains unverified against the DNA. TRBV21-1 is termed a pseudogene. This CDR3 comprises 16 residues. The chain's CDR3 is CATTRGGETGANVLTF. The CDR3 nucleotides read TGTGCCACCACACGAGGGGGGGAAACTGGGGCCAACGTCCTGACTTTC.

This clone has just a few counts. The CDR3 nucleotides are TGCGCCAGCAGTGATGCTCTCTCGGGGGGGCCCTCTGAAGCTTTCTTT. It is translated as CASSDALSGGPSEAFF. The gene calls are TRBV10-1 and TRBJ1-1, with a possible D match to TRBD1 (6 bases). The V end lost 3 bases, the J end lost 6 bases, and 20 bases lay between the germline ends. The CDR3 has 16 amino acids. Germline V CDR1 and CDR2: WNHNN, SYGVQD (reference sequence).